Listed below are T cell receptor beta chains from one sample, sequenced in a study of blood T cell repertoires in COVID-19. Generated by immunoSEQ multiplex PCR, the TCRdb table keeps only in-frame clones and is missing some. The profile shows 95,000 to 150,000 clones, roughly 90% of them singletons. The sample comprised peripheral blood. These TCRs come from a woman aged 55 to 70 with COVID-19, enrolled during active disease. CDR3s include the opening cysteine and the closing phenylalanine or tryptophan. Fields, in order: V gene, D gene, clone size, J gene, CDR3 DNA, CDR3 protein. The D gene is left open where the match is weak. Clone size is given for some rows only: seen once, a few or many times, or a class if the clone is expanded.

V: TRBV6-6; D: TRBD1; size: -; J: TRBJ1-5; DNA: TGTGCCAGCAGAACCCGGACAGGGGATCGTCAGCCCCAGCATTTT; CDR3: CASRTRTGDRQPQHF
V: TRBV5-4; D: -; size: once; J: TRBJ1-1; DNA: TGTGCCAGCAGCGTACCCGGGACAATTGCTGTCGGAGGTGCGAACACTGAAGCTTTCTTT; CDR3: CASSVPGTIAVGGANTEAFF
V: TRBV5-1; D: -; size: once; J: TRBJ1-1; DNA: TGCGCCAGCAGCCCTCAGGGGTTGAACACTGAAGCTTTCTTT; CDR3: CASSPQGLNTEAFF
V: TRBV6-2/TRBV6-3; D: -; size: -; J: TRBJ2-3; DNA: TGTGCCAGCAGTTCTAGGACAGATACGCAGTATTTT; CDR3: CASSSRTDTQYF
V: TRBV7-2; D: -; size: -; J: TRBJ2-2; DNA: TGTGCCAGCAGCGTCCCGGGACTGAACACCGGGGAGCTGTTTTTT; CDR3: CASSVPGLNTGELFF
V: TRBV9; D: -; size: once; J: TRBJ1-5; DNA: TGTGCCAGCAGCGTTTTGCCCTCCGGGGATCAGCCCCAGCATTTT; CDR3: CASSVLPSGDQPQHF
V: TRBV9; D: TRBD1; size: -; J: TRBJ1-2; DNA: TGTGCCAGCAGCCCCGGGACAGGGGCCTATGGCTACACCTTC; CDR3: CASSPGTGAYGYTF
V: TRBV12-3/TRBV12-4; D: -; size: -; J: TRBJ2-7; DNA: TGTGCCAGCAGCCAGGGGAACTACGAGCAGTACTTC; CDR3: CASSQGNYEQYF
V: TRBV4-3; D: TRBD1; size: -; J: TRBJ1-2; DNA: TGCGCCAGCAGCCAAGAAGGGACAGATCCTTATGGCTACACCTTC; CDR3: CASSQEGTDPYGYTF
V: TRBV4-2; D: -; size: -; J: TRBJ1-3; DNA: TGTGCCAGCAGCCTGACTTCCGGGGGATCGATAGACACCATATATTTT; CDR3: CASSLTSGGSIDTIYF
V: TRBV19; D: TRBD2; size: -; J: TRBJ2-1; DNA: TGTGCCAGTAGTCCCGGACTAGCGGGGGGGCTTGGTGAGCAGTTCTTC; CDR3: CASSPGLAGGLGEQFF
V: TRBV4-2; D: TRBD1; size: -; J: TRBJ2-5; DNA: TGTGCCAGCAGCCAAGATAGTTGGGACAGTGGAAGGGAGACCCAGTACTTC; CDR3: CASSQDSWDSGRETQYF
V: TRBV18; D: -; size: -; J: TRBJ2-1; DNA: TGTGCCAGCTCACTTACCGGGAAGAGCTCCTACAATGAGCAGTTCTTC; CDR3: CASSLTGKSSYNEQFF
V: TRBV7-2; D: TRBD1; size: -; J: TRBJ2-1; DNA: TGTGCCAGCAGCCCAGACAGGGTTTCCTACAATGAGCAGTTCTTC; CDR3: CASSPDRVSYNEQFF
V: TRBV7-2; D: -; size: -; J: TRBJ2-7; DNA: TGTGCCAGCAGCTTAGGGTCAGGGCTAAGCTCCTACGAGCAGTACTTC; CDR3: CASSLGSGLSSYEQYF
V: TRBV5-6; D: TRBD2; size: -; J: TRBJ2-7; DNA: TGTGCCAGCAGCTTTAGGACTAGCGGTTACGAGCAGTACTTC; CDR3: CASSFRTSGYEQYF
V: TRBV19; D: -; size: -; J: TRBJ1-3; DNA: TGTGCCAGTAGAAATCCCTACCCCCAGGCGCCCTCTGGAAACACCATATATTTT; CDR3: CASRNPYPQAPSGNTIYF
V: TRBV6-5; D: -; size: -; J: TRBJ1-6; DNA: TGTGCCAGCAGGAGGGATACCAATTCACCCCTCCACTTT; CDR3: CASRRDTNSPLHF
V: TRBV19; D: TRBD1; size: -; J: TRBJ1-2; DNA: TGTGCCAGTAGTATAGACCGGGACAGGGGTGGTGGCTACACCTTC; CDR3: CASSIDRDRGGGYTF
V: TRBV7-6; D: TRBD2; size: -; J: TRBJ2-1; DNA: TGTGCCAGCAGCCCTAGCGGGGGGGCCGGGAATGAGCAGTTCTTC; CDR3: CASSPSGGAGNEQFF
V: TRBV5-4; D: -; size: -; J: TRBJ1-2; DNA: TGTGCCAGCAGCACTGGCGGAGACTATGGCTACACCTTC; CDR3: CASSTGGDYGYTF
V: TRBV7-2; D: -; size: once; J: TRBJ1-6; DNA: TGTGCCAGCAGCTTAAGACAGGTCCGTTCACCCCTCCACTTT; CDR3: CASSLRQVRSPLHF
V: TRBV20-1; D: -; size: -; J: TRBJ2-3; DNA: TGCAGTGCTAGTGGGGACACAGACACAGATACGCAGTATTTT; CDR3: CSASGDTDTDTQYF
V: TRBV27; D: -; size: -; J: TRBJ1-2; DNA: TGTGCCAGCAGTTTCAGTGCTAACTATGGCTACACCTTC; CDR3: CASSFSANYGYTF
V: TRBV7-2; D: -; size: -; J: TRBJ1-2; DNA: TGTGCCAGCAGCTTTTCCAGGGCCGGCTACACCTTC; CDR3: CASSFSRAGYTF
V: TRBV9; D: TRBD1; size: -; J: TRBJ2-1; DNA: TGTGCCAGCAGCCCCTTATCACAGGGGTGGGATGAGCAGTTCTTC; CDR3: CASSPLSQGWDEQFF
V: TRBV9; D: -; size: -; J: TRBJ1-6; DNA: TGTGCCAGCAGCTCGGGGGTTTCACCCCTCCACTTT; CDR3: CASSSGVSPLHF
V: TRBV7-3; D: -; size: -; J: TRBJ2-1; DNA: TGTGCCAGCAGCCCAGACTCTGGGTACAATGAGCAGTTCTTC; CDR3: CASSPDSGYNEQFF
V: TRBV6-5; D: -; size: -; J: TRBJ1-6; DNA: TGTGCCAGCAGTTCCGGACGGGGGATAGCCAATTCACCCCTCCACTTT; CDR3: CASSSGRGIANSPLHF
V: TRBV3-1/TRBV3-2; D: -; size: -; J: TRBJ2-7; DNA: TGTGCCAGCAGCCATGCACAGAGATCCTACGAGCAGTACTTC; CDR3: CASSHAQRSYEQYF
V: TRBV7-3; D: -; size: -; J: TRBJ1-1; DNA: TGTGCCAGCAGCCGGAGGGTCACTGAAGCTTTCTTT; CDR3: CASSRRVTEAFF
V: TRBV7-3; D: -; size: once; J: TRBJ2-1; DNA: TGTGCCAGCAGCCCAGGGCTCTACCGACACAATGAGCAGTTCTTC; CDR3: CASSPGLYRHNEQFF
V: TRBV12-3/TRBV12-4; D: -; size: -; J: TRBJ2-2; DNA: TGTGCCAGCAGTTTCTTGGCAAACGGGGAGCTGTTTTTT; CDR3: CASSFLANGELFF
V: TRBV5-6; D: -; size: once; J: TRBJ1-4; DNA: TGTGCCAGCAGCTGGAAGAACAGGGAAGTAGACGAAAAACTGTTTTTT; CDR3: CASSWKNREVDEKLFF
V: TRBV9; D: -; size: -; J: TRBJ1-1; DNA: TGTGCCAGCAGCGTAGTTGGCGGAAGTCAGACTGAAGCTTTCTTT; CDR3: CASSVVGGSQTEAFF
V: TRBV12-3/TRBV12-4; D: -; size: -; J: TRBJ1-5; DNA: TGTGCCAGCAGTTTAATTGAGAATCAGCCCCAGCATTTT; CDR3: CASSLIENQPQHF
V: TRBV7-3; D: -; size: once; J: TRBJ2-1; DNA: TGTGCCAGCGGGGGGGCCAGCCCCCATGAGCAGTTCTTC; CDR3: CASGGASPHEQFF
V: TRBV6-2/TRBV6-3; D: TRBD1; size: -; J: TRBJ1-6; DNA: TGTGCCAGCAGTTCAATCCGGACAGGGGGAAGATCACCCCTCCACTTT; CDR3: CASSSIRTGGRSPLHF
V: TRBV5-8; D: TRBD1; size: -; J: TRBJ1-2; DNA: TGTGCCAGCAGCTTTCACGGGACAGGGAGGACCAGGGGGGATGGCTACACCTTC; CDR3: CASSFHGTGRTRGDGYTF
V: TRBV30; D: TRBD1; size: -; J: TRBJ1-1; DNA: TGTGCCTGCCGAGGGACAGGGGGAACTGAAGCTTTCTTT; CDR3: CACRGTGGTEAFF
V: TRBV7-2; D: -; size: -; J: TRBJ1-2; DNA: TGTGCCAGCAGCTTGACGGGTTTTAACTATGGCTACACCTTC; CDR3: CASSLTGFNYGYTF
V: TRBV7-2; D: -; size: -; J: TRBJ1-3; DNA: TGTGCCAGCAGCTGGGCCCTGTCACGGCCAGGCTACACTGGAAACACCATATATTTT; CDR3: CASSWALSRPGYTGNTIYF
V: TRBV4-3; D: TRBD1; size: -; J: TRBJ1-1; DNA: TGCGCCAGCAGCCAAGGAAAAGGGACAGGGTACACTGAAGCTTTCTTT; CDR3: CASSQGKGTGYTEAFF
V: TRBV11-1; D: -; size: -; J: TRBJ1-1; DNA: TGTGCCAGCAGCCTGAAGGAGCTGAACACTGAAGCTTTCTTT; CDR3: CASSLKELNTEAFF
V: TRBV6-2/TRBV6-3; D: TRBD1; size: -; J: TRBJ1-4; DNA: TGTGCCAGCAGTTACGCAACAGGGGGAAGTGAAAAACTGTTTTTT; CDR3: CASSYATGGSEKLFF
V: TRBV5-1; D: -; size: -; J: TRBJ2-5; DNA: TGCGCCAGCAGCTTTGGCAGGGGAATAAATTATCAAGAGACCCAGTACTTC; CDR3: CASSFGRGINYQETQYF
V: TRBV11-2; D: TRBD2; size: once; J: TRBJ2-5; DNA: TGTGCCAGCAGCTCCTTTCCAACCCCTAGCGGGGGGGTACAAGAGACCCAGTACTTC; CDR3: CASSSFPTPSGGVQETQYF
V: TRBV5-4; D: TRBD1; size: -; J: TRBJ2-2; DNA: TGTGCCAGCCGGCCGGGACAGGGTACCGGGGAGCTGTTTTTT; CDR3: CASRPGQGTGELFF
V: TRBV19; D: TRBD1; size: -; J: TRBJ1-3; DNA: TGTGCCAGTAGTACCCAGGGGGCCTCTGGAAACACCATATATTTT; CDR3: CASSTQGASGNTIYF
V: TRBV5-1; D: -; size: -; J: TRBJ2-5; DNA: TGCGCCAGCAGCTTGCCGAGACAGTACCAAGAGACCCAGTACTTC; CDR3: CASSLPRQYQETQYF
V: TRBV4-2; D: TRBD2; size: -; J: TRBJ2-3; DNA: TGTGCCAGCAGCCAAGAAGGGACTAGCGGGGGGGGAGATACGCAGTATTTT; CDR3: CASSQEGTSGGGDTQYF
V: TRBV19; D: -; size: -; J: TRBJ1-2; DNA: TGTGCCAGTACCTGGGGGCCACATGAGAACTATGGCTACACCTTC; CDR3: CASTWGPHENYGYTF
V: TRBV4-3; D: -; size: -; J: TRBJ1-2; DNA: TGCGCCAGCAGCCACGGTTTCCGGGAGCACTATGGCTACACCTTC; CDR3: CASSHGFREHYGYTF
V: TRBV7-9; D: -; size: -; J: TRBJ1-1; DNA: TGTGCCAGCAGTCCAAGCGGGGCGAACACTGAAGCTTTCTTT; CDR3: CASSPSGANTEAFF
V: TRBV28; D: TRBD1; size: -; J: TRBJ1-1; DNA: TGTGCCAGCAGTATGGGACAGGGGGACACTGAAGCTTTCTTT; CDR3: CASSMGQGDTEAFF